The 11 T cell receptor beta chains listed next were all sequenced from one sample in a study of T cells in Graves' hyperthyroidism and ophthalmopathy. There were TCR beta CDR3 regions amplified from RNA transcripts. Primed by the HTBI set, a first-round RT-PCR was run on the TCR CDR3. TCRdb reprocessed the multiplex PCR reads with MiXCR, giving one entry per CDR3 protein. The sample has 450,000 to 650,000 distinct CDR3 sequences, less than 25% seen once. Input material: blood. Every receptor here comes from a man between 18 and 35 years old with Graves' hyperthyroidism.

This clonotype was seen a handful of times. This rearrangement joins TRBV19 to TRBJ1-5, with D possibly being TRBD1 (5 bases). CDR1 is LNHDA, CDR2 SQIVND, per germline (reference sequence). The CDR3 covers 16 residues. Trimming shortened V by 4 bases and J by 4 bases, and 17 bases separated the two germline ends. CDR3 DNA sequence: TGTGCCAGTAGTACTAGGGTGGGGGGAAGGAATCAGCCCCAGCATTTT. Translating gives CASSTRVGGRNQPQHF.

The sample holds many counts of this clonotype. This chain joins TRBV30 and TRBJ1-6; unclear D gene. Germline CDR1 GTSNPN, CDR2 SVGIG (reference sequence). The CDR3 has 11 residues. CDR3 nucleotides: TGTGCGATGGAGAGGAATTCACCCCTCCACTTT. This translates into CAMERNSPLHF.

This clonotype occurred many times. This chain joins TRBV12-3 or TRBV12-4 and TRBJ2-5, with 9 nucleotides matching TRBD1. The length of the CDR3 is 14 residues. The junction had 10 bases not matched to a gene; V was cut back by 5 bases and J by 9 bases. CDR3 nucleotides: TGTGCCAGCAGTGTACCCGGGACAGGGAAGCCCCAGTACTTC. Translating it yields CASSVPGTGKPQYF.

This clonotype was seen many times. The chain is built from TRBV10-3 and TRBJ1-5; 8 bases map to TRBD1. Germline V gives CDR1 ENHRY, CDR2 SYGVKD. V gave up 3 bases and J gave up 5 bases; unmatched junction bases: 9. The CDR3 has 16 residues. Here the CDR3 reads CAISDGGQGAHQPQHF. CDR3 DNA: TGTGCCATCAGTGATGGGGGGCAGGGGGCTCATCAGCCCCAGCATTTT.

This clonotype showed up many times. The V call is TRBV20-1, the J call TRBJ1-2, with TRBD1 identical over 7 bases. The CDR3 has 14 amino acids. Per germline, CDR1 DFQATT and CDR2 SNEGSKA (reference sequence). J lost 6 bases, V lost 0 bases, and 7 bases had no gene match. CDR3 residues: CSARDFGTVDGYTF. CDR3 nucleotide sequence: TGCAGTGCTAGAGATTTCGGGACAGTGGATGGCTACACCTTC.

This rearrangement joins TRBV20-1 to TRBJ2-2, with a tentative D call TRBD1 (6 bases). The germline V gene encodes CDR1 DFQATT and CDR2 SNEGSKA (reference sequence). This CDR3 has 12 residues. The V gene lost 3 bases and the J gene lost 10 bases, with 12 bases spanning the gap. Here the CDR3 DNA reads TGCAGTGCTAGCAGGGGATTGGCGGAGCTGTTTTTT. Its translation is CSASRGLAELFF.

This clonotype occurred many times. J is TRBJ2-7 and V is TRBV6-5; a possible D gene is TRBD2 (5 bases). There are 13 residues in the CDR3. The germline V and J ends were trimmed by 2 bases and 5 bases, with 10 bases remaining between them. CDR1 and CDR2 from the germline V gene are MNHEY and SVGAGI. DNA for the CDR3: TGTGCCAGCAGTTACGGGGAGACCCACGAGCAGTACTTC. Its translation is CASSYGETHEQYF.

The chain is built from TRBV11-2 and TRBJ2-2; 7 bases align to TRBD2. Per germline, CDR1 SGHAT and CDR2 FQNNGV. The junction had 11 bases not matched to a gene; V was cut back by 5 bases and J by 5 bases. This CDR3 is 16 amino acids long. CDR3 protein: CASSTSSGEGTGELFF. The CDR3 region has the DNA TGTGCCAGCAGCACCTCGAGCGGGGAGGGGACCGGGGAGCTGTTTTTT. Based on the CDR3 plus reference TRBV11-2 and TRBJ2-2, the full variable domain is EAGVAQSPRYKIIEKRQSVAFWCNPISGHATLYWYQQILGQGPKLLIQFQNNGVVDDSQLPKDRFSAERLKGVDSTLKIQPAKLEDSAVYLCASSTSSGEGTGELFFGEGSRLTVL.

This chain uses TRBV6-5 with TRBJ2-7; no firm D call. The germline V and J ends were trimmed by 4 bases and 0 bases, with 16 bases remaining between them. This CDR3 is 16 amino acids long. Germline CDR1 and CDR2: MNHEY and SVGAGI. The CDR3 DNA sequence: TGTGCCAGCAGTTCGCAACAAGTTATTGCCTCCTACGAGCAGTACTTC. It codes for CASSSQQVIASYEQYF.

This clonotype was recorded at least ten times. The chain links TRBV6-2 or TRBV6-3 to TRBJ2-2; D is unclear. V dropped 5 bases and J dropped 7 bases, with 8 bases sitting between them. The CDR3 runs to 12 residues. The V gene's germline CDR1 is MNHEY and CDR2 SVGEGT. The chain's CDR3 is CASSPLGGELFF. CDR3 DNA: TGTGCCAGCAGTCCCCTCGGCGGGGAGCTGTTTTTT.

This clonotype appeared once. The V gene is TRBV5-1, the J gene TRBJ2-7, with TRBD2 identical over 11 bases. The CDR3 sequence is 18 residues long. Unmatched junction bases numbered 22, after V lost 9 bases and J lost 5 bases. The germline gives CDR1 SGHRS, CDR2 YFSETQ. CDR3 sequence (DNA): TGCGCCACCAAAAGAAGGGTACTAGCGGGAGTGATAGTCCACGAGCAGTACTTC. Amino acids: CATKRRVLAGVIVHEQYF.